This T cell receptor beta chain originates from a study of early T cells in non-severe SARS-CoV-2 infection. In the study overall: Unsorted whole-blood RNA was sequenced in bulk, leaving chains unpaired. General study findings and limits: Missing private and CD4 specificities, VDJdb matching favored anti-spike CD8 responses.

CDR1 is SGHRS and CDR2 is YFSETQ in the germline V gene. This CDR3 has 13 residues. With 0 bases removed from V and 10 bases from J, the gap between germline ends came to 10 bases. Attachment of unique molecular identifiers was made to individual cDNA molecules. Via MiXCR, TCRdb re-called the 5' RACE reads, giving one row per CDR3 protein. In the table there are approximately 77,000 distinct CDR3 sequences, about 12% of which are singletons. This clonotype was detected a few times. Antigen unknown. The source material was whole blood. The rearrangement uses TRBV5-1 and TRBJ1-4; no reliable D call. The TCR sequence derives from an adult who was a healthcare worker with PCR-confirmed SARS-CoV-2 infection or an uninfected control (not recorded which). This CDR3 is CASSLAGEGKLFF. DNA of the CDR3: TGCGCCAGCAGCTTGGCCGGGGAGGGAAAACTGTTTTTT.